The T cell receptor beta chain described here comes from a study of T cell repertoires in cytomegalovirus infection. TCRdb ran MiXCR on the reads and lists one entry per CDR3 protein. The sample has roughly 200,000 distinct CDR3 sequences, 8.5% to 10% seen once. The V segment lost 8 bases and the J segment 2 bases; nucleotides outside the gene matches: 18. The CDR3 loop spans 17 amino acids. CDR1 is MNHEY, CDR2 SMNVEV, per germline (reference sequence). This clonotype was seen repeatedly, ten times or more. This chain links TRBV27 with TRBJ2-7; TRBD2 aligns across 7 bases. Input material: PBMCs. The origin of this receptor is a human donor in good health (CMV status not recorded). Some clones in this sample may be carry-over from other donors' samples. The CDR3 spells CASGSYELAVPPYEQYF. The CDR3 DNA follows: TGTGCCAGCGGCTCTTACGAGCTAGCGGTACCCCCCTACGAGCAGTACTTC.